These T cell receptor beta chains were read from a single sample in a study of T cell repertoires in cytomegalovirus infection. TCRdb processed the reads anew with MiXCR; each CDR3 protein has one entry. The repertoire holds a few hundred thousand distinct CDR3 sequences, with 30% to 35% as singletons. Antigens for these TCRs are unknown. Sample: cultured PBMCs, taken from culture after CMV antigen stimulation. The receptors shown here come from a human donor in good health (CMV status not recorded). Some clones in this sample may be carry-over from other donors' samples. CDR3s include the opening cysteine and the closing phenylalanine or tryptophan. The D gene is left open where the match is weak. Size is stated for part of the rows, as once, few or many counts, or as a class when the clone is expanded.

once,TRBV7-4,TRBJ2-3,.,CASSTAATDTQYF,TGTGCCAGCAGCACTGCTGCCACAGATACGCAGTATTTT
.,TRBV4-3,TRBJ1-2,.,CASSQVGDGYYGYTF,TGCGCCAGCAGCCAAGTAGGGGACGGATACTATGGCTACACCTTC
.,TRBV27,TRBJ1-6,TRBD1,CASSLLGTGGGNSPLHF,TGTGCCAGCAGTTTATTAGGGACAGGGGGCGGTAATTCACCCCTCCACTTT
few,TRBV7-6,TRBJ2-1,.,CASSLTDERGWNEQFF,TGTGCCAGCAGTTTGACTGACGAAAGGGGTTGGAATGAGCAGTTCTTC
.,TRBV19,TRBJ2-3,.,CASSMRKRAGTDTQYF,TGTGCCAGTAGTATGAGGAAGCGGGCGGGCACAGATACGCAGTATTTT
.,TRBV20-1,TRBJ2-3,.,CSARDLWHPGTQYF,TGCAGTGCTAGAGATCTGTGGCACCCCGGTACGCAGTATTTT
many,TRBV5-1,TRBJ2-5,TRBD2,CASSLRLAEETQYF,TGTGCCAGCAGCTTAAGACTAGCCGAAGAGACCCAGTACTTC
few,TRBV11-3,TRBJ2-7,.,CASSLRGGFDYEQYF,TGTGCCAGCAGCTTAAGGGGCGGATTTGACTACGAGCAGTACTTC
many,TRBV7-8,TRBJ1-1,.,CASSLGEANTEAFF,TGTGCCAGCAGCTTAGGTGAAGCGAACACTGAAGCTTTCTTT
.,TRBV20-1,TRBJ2-7,TRBD2,CSARLAGAVYEQYF,TGCAGTGCTAGACTAGCGGGAGCGGTCTACGAGCAGTACTTC
few,TRBV12-3/TRBV12-4,TRBJ2-1,TRBD2,CASTRLAGASYNEQFF,TGTGCCAGCACGAGACTAGCGGGAGCGTCCTACAATGAGCAGTTCTTC
few,TRBV7-2,TRBJ1-2,.,CASSLTLAYGYTF,TGTGCCAGCAGCTTAACCCTTGCCTATGGCTACACCTTC
.,TRBV28,TRBJ2-1,TRBD1,CASSRDRVNEQFF,TGTGCCAGCAGCCGGGACAGGGTGAATGAGCAGTTCTTC
once,TRBV2,TRBJ1-1,.,CASSVALGTEAFF,TGTGCCAGCAGTGTCGCACTAGGGACTGAAGCTTTCTTT
.,TRBV9,TRBJ1-1,.,CASSLQGNSYTEAFF,TGTGCCAGCAGCCTCCAAGGCAATAGCTACACTGAAGCTTTCTTT
.,TRBV29-1,TRBJ2-3,.,CSVYVPDTQYF,TGCAGCGTCTACGTCCCAGATACGCAGTATTTT
few,TRBV7-8,TRBJ2-3,TRBD2,CASSLLAESTDTQYF,TGTGCCAGCAGCCTACTAGCGGAGTCCACAGATACGCAGTATTTT
.,TRBV3-1,TRBJ2-3,TRBD2,CASSGLAGRADTQYF,TGTGCCAGCAGTGGACTAGCGGGACGGGCCGATACGCAGTATTTT
.,TRBV5-4,TRBJ1-3,TRBD1,CASSVGGTAGNTIYF,TGTGCCAGCAGCGTAGGGGGGACAGCCGGAAACACCATATATTTT
many,TRBV7-8,TRBJ1-4,TRBD1,CASSSGTGVFGGEKLFF,TGTGCCAGCAGCTCCGGGACAGGGGTTTTCGGGGGTGAAAAACTGTTTTTT
few,TRBV12-3/TRBV12-4,TRBJ2-1,TRBD1,CASSSTGGEQFF,TGTGCCAGCAGTTCTACAGGGGGTGAGCAGTTCTTC
few,TRBV11-2,TRBJ2-5,TRBD2,CASSRSGRIGETQYF,TGTGCCAGCAGCCGGAGCGGGAGGATAGGAGAGACCCAGTACTTC
.,TRBV14,TRBJ1-1,TRBD1,CASSQAYDRAMNTEAFF,TGTGCCAGCAGCCAAGCGTATGACAGGGCCATGAACACTGAAGCTTTCTTT
many,TRBV11-2,TRBJ2-1,TRBD2,CASSLAGDPYNEQFF,TGTGCCAGCAGTTTAGCGGGAGACCCCTACAATGAGCAGTTCTTC
many,TRBV12-3/TRBV12-4,TRBJ1-5,.,CASSTRASNQPQHF,TGTGCCAGCAGCACACGGGCAAGCAATCAGCCCCAGCATTTT
few,TRBV4-3,TRBJ1-5,.,CASSQDAGAWQPQHF,TGCGCCAGCAGCCAAGATGCGGGGGCATGGCAGCCCCAGCATTTT
few,TRBV25-1,TRBJ2-3,.,CASSVSGVDTQYF,TGTGCCAGCAGTGTATCTGGCGTCGATACGCAGTATTTT
.,TRBV14,TRBJ1-1,.,CASSQTPGTLRGVLEAFF,TGTGCCAGCAGCCAGACCCCCGGGACACTAAGGGGGGTTTTGGAAGCTTTCTTT
few,TRBV4-3,TRBJ1-1,TRBD1,CASSQGQGGRGKVTEAFF,TGCGCCAGCAGCCAGGGACAGGGGGGAAGGGGGAAGGTCACTGAAGCTTTCTTT
.,TRBV4-3,TRBJ1-5,.,CASSQDYSGSGSNQPQHF,TGCGCCAGCAGCCAAGATTACAGTGGGTCAGGGAGCAATCAGCCCCAGCATTTT
.,TRBV28,TRBJ1-3,.,CASSAPGEGGSSGNTIYF,TGTGCCAGCAGTGCCCCTGGGGAAGGAGGAAGCTCTGGAAACACCATATATTTT
.,TRBV6-2/TRBV6-3,TRBJ2-4,.,CATQRPGLKTFLAKNIQYF,TGTGCCACCCAACGGCCGGGTCTAAAAACTTTCTTAGCCAAAAACATTCAGTACTTC
.,TRBV28,TRBJ2-7,TRBD1,CAIPGQGNEQYF,TGTGCCATCCCGGGACAGGGGAACGAGCAGTACTTC
few,TRBV6-5,TRBJ1-1,.,CASSYASVNTEAFF,TGTGCCAGCAGTTACGCCAGCGTGAACACTGAAGCTTTCTTT
.,TRBV12-3/TRBV12-4,TRBJ2-2,.,CASSWTDTGELFF,TGTGCCAGCAGTTGGACAGATACCGGGGAGCTGTTTTTT
few,TRBV5-4,TRBJ2-1,TRBD2,CASSSRLAGVLRNEQFF,TGTGCCAGCAGCTCTCGACTAGCGGGGGTACTGCGGAATGAGCAGTTCTTC
.,TRBV28,TRBJ1-2,TRBD1,CASRTTQGVSYGYTF,TGTGCCAGCAGGACAACACAGGGGGTGAGCTATGGCTACACCTTC
.,TRBV7-8,TRBJ1-1,.,CASSGRTVYEAFF,TGTGCCAGCAGCGGAAGGACAGTATATGAAGCTTTCTTT
few,TRBV6-1,TRBJ2-3,.,CASSYPLSTDTQYF,TGTGCCAGCAGTTACCCTCTCTCCACAGATACGCAGTATTTT
.,TRBV20-1,TRBJ2-1,.,CSARYRLRDEQFF,TGCAGTGCTAGGTACCGACTCAGAGATGAGCAGTTCTTC
many,TRBV27,TRBJ2-7,.,CASSSSPGGPTYEQYF,TGTGCCAGCAGTTCCTCTCCTGGGGGCCCTACCTACGAGCAGTACTTC
.,TRBV28,TRBJ1-1,.,CASSSDSQAFF,TGTGCCAGCAGTTCGGACAGCCAAGCTTTCTTT
.,TRBV12-3/TRBV12-4,TRBJ2-7,.,CASTDTHSFYEQYF,TGTGCCAGCACCGACACCCACTCTTTCTACGAGCAGTACTTC
few,TRBV18,TRBJ2-7,.,CASSPASTGLAYEQYF,TGTGCCAGCTCACCAGCTTCCACGGGGCTGGCCTACGAGCAGTACTTC
.,TRBV7-2,TRBJ2-1,.,CASSPEGREGGIF,TGTGCCAGCAGCCCCGAGGGCAGGGAAGGTGGGATCTTC
.,TRBV30,TRBJ1-2,.,CAWDYHSANGYTF,TGTGCCTGGGACTATCACAGCGCGAATGGCTACACCTTC
.,TRBV24-1,TRBJ2-7,.,CATSATDYEQYF,TGTGCCACCAGTGCGACGGACTACGAGCAGTACTTC
.,TRBV19,TRBJ2-7,.,CASSGFSYEQYF,TGTGCCAGTAGCGGCTTCTCCTACGAGCAGTACTTC
few,TRBV11-3,TRBJ2-1,TRBD2,CASSLDTSGRYSPFNEQFF,TGTGCCAGCAGCTTAGATACTAGCGGGAGATATAGCCCCTTCAATGAGCAGTTCTTC
.,TRBV27,TRBJ2-3,.,CASSFVPVLTDTQYF,TGTGCCAGCAGTTTCGTGCCTGTACTCACAGATACGCAGTATTTT
.,TRBV11-3,TRBJ1-1,TRBD1,CASSRTGRGSTEAFF,TGTGCCAGCAGCCGGACAGGGAGGGGGAGCACTGAAGCTTTCTTT
.,TRBV4-1,TRBJ2-7,.,CASSQSFSGSYEQYF,TGCGCCAGCAGCCAGAGTTTTAGCGGTTCCTACGAGCAGTACTTC
.,TRBV19,TRBJ1-5,.,CASSIDRIEGYQPQHF,TGTGCCAGTAGTATAGATCGGATAGAGGGGTATCAGCCCCAGCATTTT
.,TRBV11-2,TRBJ2-3,.,CASSPEDGHTDTQYF,TGTGCCAGCAGCCCCGAGGACGGCCACACAGATACGCAGTATTTT